This T cell receptor beta chain was sequenced during a study of T-cell memory formation after mild COVID-19. Study details: There were largely donor-specific TCR clusters. Study conclusions and caveats: CD4+ contracting clones were found mainly in CM and EM, and CD8+ ones in EMRA. Confirmation of SARS-CoV-2 specificity was lacking for second-wave clones peaking day 37. Cross-reactive memory apparently joined, as some responding clones appeared in pre-infection memory.

This clonotype was found many times. Its antigen is unknown. TCRdb independently ran MiXCR on the 5' RACE reads; one entry per CDR3 protein. The repertoire includes 350,000 to 450,000 distinct CDR3 sequences, 13% to 15% of them detected once, and around a fifth sits in the top ten. This sequence originates from a man aged 18-30 years who had mild COVID-19 (a few samples of this study predate the infection). Cell type and time point are not known. Sequencing was carried out using PBMCs or a T cell subset sorted from them (not recorded which).

CDR3 sequence (DNA): TGTGCCAGCACTAAGCCGGGCGAGTCCTACGAGCAGTACGTC. Its translation: CASTKPGESYEQYV. The chain recombines TRBV7-9 with TRBJ2-7; D not certain. Per the germline V gene, CDR1 is SEHNR and CDR2 is FQNEAQ (reference sequence). The CDR3 totals 14 residues. Trimming stripped 7 bases from V and 1 base from J, with 14 bases between.